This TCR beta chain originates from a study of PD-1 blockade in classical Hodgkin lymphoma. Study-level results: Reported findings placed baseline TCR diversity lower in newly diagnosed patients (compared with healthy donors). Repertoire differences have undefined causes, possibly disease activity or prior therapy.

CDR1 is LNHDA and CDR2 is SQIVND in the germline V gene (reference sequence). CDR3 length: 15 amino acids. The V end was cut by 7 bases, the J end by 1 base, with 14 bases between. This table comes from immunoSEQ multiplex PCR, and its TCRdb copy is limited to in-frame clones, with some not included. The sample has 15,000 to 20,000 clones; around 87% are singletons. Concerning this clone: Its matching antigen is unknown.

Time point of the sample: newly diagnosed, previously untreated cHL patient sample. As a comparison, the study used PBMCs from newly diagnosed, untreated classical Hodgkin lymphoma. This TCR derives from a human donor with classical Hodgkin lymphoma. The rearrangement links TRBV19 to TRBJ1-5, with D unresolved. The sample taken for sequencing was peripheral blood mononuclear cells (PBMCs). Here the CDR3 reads CASTPTGSSNQPQHF. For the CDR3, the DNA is TGTGCCAGTACCCCAACGGGGTCGAGCAATCAGCCCCAGCATTTT.